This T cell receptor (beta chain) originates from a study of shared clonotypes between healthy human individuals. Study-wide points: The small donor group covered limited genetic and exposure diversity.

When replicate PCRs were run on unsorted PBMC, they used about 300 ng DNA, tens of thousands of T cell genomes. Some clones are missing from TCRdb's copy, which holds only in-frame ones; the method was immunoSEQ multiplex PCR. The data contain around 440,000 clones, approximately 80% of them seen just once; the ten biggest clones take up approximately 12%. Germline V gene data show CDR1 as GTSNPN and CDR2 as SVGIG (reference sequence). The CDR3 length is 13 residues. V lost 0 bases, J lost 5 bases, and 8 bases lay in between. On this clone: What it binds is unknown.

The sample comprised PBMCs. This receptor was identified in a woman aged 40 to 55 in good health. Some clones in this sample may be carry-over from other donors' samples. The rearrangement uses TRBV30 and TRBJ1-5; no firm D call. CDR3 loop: CAWSVGADQPQHF. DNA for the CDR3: TGTGCCTGGAGTGTAGGTGCGGATCAGCCCCAGCATTTT.